Each of the 27 T cell receptor beta chains below was sequenced from the same sample in a study of CD8 T cells in ankylosing spondylitis. From the 5' RACE reads, TCRdb called clonotypes with MiXCR, one entry per CDR3 protein. The sample holds about 220,000 distinct CDR3 sequences; roughly 24% are singletons and the top ten take more than 6.5%. Sequencing was performed on blood, either unsorted or a sorted T cell fraction (not recorded which). The source is a male donor with ankylosing spondylitis or in good health (not recorded which).

This clonotype appeared many times. This rearrangement joins TRBV29-1 to TRBJ1-3, with TRBD1 matching over 9 bases. Germline V gives CDR1 SQVTM, CDR2 ANQGSEA. This CDR3 is 12 amino acids long. After removal of 5 bases from V and 8 bases from J, the junction contained 4 bases not matched to a gene. CDR3 sequence reads: CSVSQGADTIYF. Here the CDR3 DNA reads TGCAGCGTTTCACAGGGGGCGGACACCATATATTTT.

This clonotype was recorded at least ten times. This chain links TRBV5-1 with TRBJ2-1; perhaps TRBD1 as D (6 bases). CDR3 size: 12 residues. From germline, CDR1 is SGHRS and CDR2 YFSETQ. Trimming removed 4 bases at V and 8 bases at J, with 10 bases between. DNA for the CDR3: TGCGCCAGCAGCATACAGGGTGATGAGCAGTTCTTC. This codes for CASSIQGDEQFF.

This clonotype has at least ten counts. The V gene is TRBV29-1, the J gene TRBJ1-5, with unresolved D. The CDR3 is made up of 13 amino acids. V gave up 4 bases and J gave up 7 bases, with 14 bases separating them. Germline CDR1 SQVTM, CDR2 ANQGSEA. The CDR3 loop reads CSVAPGVLQPQHF. The CDR3, as DNA: TGCAGCGTTGCCCCTGGCGTCCTGCAGCCCCAGCATTTT.

This chain connects TRBV24-1 to TRBJ2-1; the match to TRBD2 covers 11 bases. The CDR3 length is 16 residues. Germline loops: CDR1 KGHDR, CDR2 SFDVKD. V was pared by 5 bases and J by 5 bases, with 7 bases of the junction left unmatched. The CDR3 region has the DNA TGTGCCACCAGTGTCGCGCGACTAGCGGGAAACAATGAGCAGTTCTTC. It specifies CATSVARLAGNNEQFF.

The chain combines TRBV20-1 with TRBJ2-1; TRBD2 aligns across 10 bases. CDR1 DFQATT and CDR2 SNEGSKA come from the germline V gene (reference sequence). This CDR3 is 18 amino acids long. The junction had 17 bases not matched to a gene; V was cut back by 0 bases and J by 9 bases. The CDR3 DNA follows: TGCAGTGCTAGAGATAGGGCTAGCGGGAGCCTCGGAGGAAGTGAGCAGTTCTTC. Residues: CSARDRASGSLGGSEQFF.

Of note for this clonotype: This could be a read error, since a much larger clone is one nucleotide away. The CDR3 reads CSARPRQSIMNPEAFF. The CDR3 nucleotides are TGCAGTGCTAGACCCAGACAGAGCATTATGAACCCTGAAGCTTTCTTT. The chain is built from TRBV20-1 and TRBJ1-1; possibly TRBD1 for D (5 bases). The CDR3 covers 16 residues. Per the germline V gene, CDR1 is DFQATT and CDR2 is SNEGSKA (reference sequence).

The chain uses TRBV25-1 and TRBJ2-1, with 8 positions matching TRBD2. Losses at the gene ends were 6 bases for V and 5 bases for J; bases not matched to a gene: 6. Germline-derived CDR1 and CDR2 are MGHDK and SYGVNS. The CDR3 totals 14 residues. CDR3 sequence: CASSVAGTNNEQFF. The CDR3, as DNA: TGTGCCAGCAGCGTAGCGGGGACCAACAATGAGCAGTTCTTC.

This clonotype has at least ten counts. The chain links TRBV12-3 or TRBV12-4 to TRBJ1-2, with 8 bases fitting TRBD1. The CDR3 spans 14 residues. Germline trimming cut 5 bases from V and 0 bases from J; bases unmatched to any gene: 2. CDR3 nucleotide sequence: TGTGCCAGCAGTATGGACAGGGCTAACTATGGCTACACCTTC. Its protein is CASSMDRANYGYTF.

This clonotype was detected a few times. The gene calls are TRBV5-1 and TRBJ2-1; TRBD2 agrees at 9 bases. Losses at the gene ends were 0 bases for V and 7 bases for J; bases not matched to a gene: 5. Germline assignment: CDR1 SGHRS and CDR2 YFSETQ. CDR3 length equals 15 residues. The CDR3 sequence is CASSLDRGGGNEQFF. The CDR3 coding sequence is TGCGCCAGCAGCTTGGATCGCGGGGGGGGGAATGAGCAGTTCTTC.

This clonotype was picked up many times. V and J are TRBV7-2 and TRBJ2-7, with D perhaps TRBD2 (5 bases). Germline V gene sequence: CDR1 SGHTA, CDR2 FQGNSA. This CDR3 region has 15 residues. Trimming removed 1 base at V and 2 bases at J, with 12 bases between. The CDR3 region is CASSLVASLTYEQYF. The CDR3, as DNA: TGTGCCAGCAGCTTAGTGGCTAGCCTAACCTACGAGCAGTACTTC.

On this clonotype: Given a much more abundant clone one base away, this may be a read error. The chain recombines TRBV5-1 with TRBJ2-7; D remains ambiguous. The CDR3 runs to 16 residues. Germline V lookup: CDR1 SGHRS, CDR2 YFSETQ. CDR3 sequence: CASSAITEPTGYEQCF. For the CDR3, the DNA is TGCGCCAGCAGCGCAATAACAGAACCAACCGGATACGAGCAGTGCTTC.

The V call is TRBV29-1, the J call TRBJ2-3; the D is unclear. Germline values: CDR1 SQVTM, CDR2 ANQGSEA. This CDR3 is 13 amino acids long. The V and J ends lost 3 bases and 0 bases respectively, with 7 bases between them. As DNA, the CDR3 is TGCAGCGTTGACCCGCAGAGCACAGATACGCAGTATTTT. Translated, it gives CSVDPQSTDTQYF.

This clonotype was observed many times. This chain uses TRBV20-1 with TRBJ2-1; 7 bases agree with TRBD1. The CDR3 sequence is 13 residues long. Per the germline V gene, CDR1 is DFQATT and CDR2 is SNEGSKA (reference sequence). V gave up 6 bases and J gave up 9 bases; unmatched junction bases: 11. The CDR3: CSANPTGNSEQFF. The CDR3 DNA follows: TGCAGTGCCAACCCGACAGGGAACAGTGAGCAGTTCTTC.

The CDR3 loop reads CASSLGGQGGRVTEAFF. The CDR3 DNA reads as TGTGCCAGCAGCTTGGGTGGACAGGGAGGGAGGGTCACTGAAGCTTTCTTT. The chain carries TRBV11-2 and TRBJ1-1; TRBD1 matches at 8 bases. V lost 3 bases and J lost 4; bases outside the gene matches: 13. Germline-derived CDR1 and CDR2 are SGHAT and FQNNGV. This CDR3 comprises 17 residues.

Regarding this clonotype: Since a much larger clone is just one base distant, this may be a read error. This chain connects TRBV6-2 or TRBV6-3 to TRBJ2-1, with D unclear. In germline, CDR1 is MNHEY, CDR2 SVGEGT. The CDR3 runs 13 residues. In DNA, the CDR3 is TGTGCCAGCAGTTACTCGATTTCCAATAAGCAGTTCTTC. This translates into CASSYSISNKQFF.

The chain couples TRBV6-1 to TRBJ2-2; unclear D gene. Germline values: CDR1 MNHNS, CDR2 SASEGT. This CDR3 spans 14 amino acids. Trimming stripped 7 bases from V and 5 bases from J, with 14 bases between. The CDR3, as DNA: TGTGCCAGCAACCAAGTCCCCGGAACCGGGGAGCTGTTTTTT. This codes for CASNQVPGTGELFF.

The table lists this clonotype with many counts. Written as DNA, the CDR3 is TGCGCCAGCAGCCGACCGGGACTCCCCTACGAGCAGTACTTC. It is translated as CASSRPGLPYEQYF. The J gene is TRBJ2-7, the V gene TRBV5-1; tentative D call: TRBD2 (6 bases). Deletions cut 4 bases from V and 2 bases from J, with 13 bases between. Germline V gives CDR1 SGHRS, CDR2 YFSETQ. This CDR3 is built from 14 residues.

The chain has TRBV29-1 and TRBJ2-5; 7 nucleotides agree with TRBD1. CDR1 is SQVTM and CDR2 is ANQGSEA in the germline V gene. The junction had 23 bases not matched to a gene; V was cut back by 5 bases and J by 2 bases. This CDR3 spans 19 amino acids. CDR3 DNA sequence: TGCAGCGTTAACCACCTTCGGACAGGCCAGCTACTGGGGCAAGAGACCCAGTACTTC. Translation: CSVNHLRTGQLLGQETQYF.

In its sample, this clonotype was seen a few times. The chain joins TRBV10-3 to TRBJ2-1; D not certain. The germline gives CDR1 ENHRY, CDR2 SYGVKD. Trimming removed 1 base at V and 6 bases at J, with 7 bases between. The CDR3 sequence is 13 residues long. CDR3 in amino acids: CAISEYTGNEQFF. Here the CDR3 DNA reads TGTGCCATCAGTGAGTATACCGGCAATGAGCAGTTCTTC.

The sample holds many counts of this clonotype. V and J are TRBV5-1 and TRBJ2-4; possible D gene TRBD1, 5 bases. Germline loops: CDR1 SGHRS, CDR2 YFSETQ. This CDR3 has 16 amino acids. V dropped 4 bases and J dropped 0 bases, with 14 bases sitting between them. CDR3 sequence reads: CASSDRSSVAKNIQYF. The CDR3 nucleotides read TGCGCCAGCAGCGACAGAAGTTCGGTAGCCAAAAACATTCAGTACTTC.

The chain has TRBV20-1 and TRBJ2-5; maybe TRBD2 (5 bases). CDR1 and CDR2 (germline): DFQATT, SNEGSKA (reference sequence). Trimming took off 6 bases at V and 5 bases at J, with 13 bases between the two ends. The CDR3 has 12 residues. The CDR3 is CSAVGTGETQYF. CDR3 DNA: TGCAGTGCAGTGGGAACGGGGGAGACCCAGTACTTC.

This clonotype was counted at least ten times. The chain is built from TRBV7-2 and TRBJ1-5; TRBD1 is a possible D gene (5 bases). Trimming took 4 bases from V and 2 from J, leaving 12 bases between them. This CDR3 contains 15 residues. Germline CDR1 and CDR2: SGHTA and FQGNSA. The CDR3 is CASSSDSVRNQPQHF. CDR3 DNA sequence: TGTGCCAGCAGCTCAGACAGTGTCCGCAATCAGCCCCAGCATTTT. The full variable domain, completed using reference TRBV7-2 and TRBJ1-5, is GAGVSQSPSNKVTEKGKDVELRCDPISGHTALYWYRQSLGQGLEFLIYFQGNSAPDKSGLPSDRFSAERTGGSVSTLTIQRTQQEDSAVYLCASSSDSVRNQPQHFGDGTRLSIL.

This clonotype was seen a handful of times. The chain joins TRBV5-6 to TRBJ2-7, with 7 bases lining up with TRBD2. This CDR3 region has 12 residues. The J segment lost 5 bases and the V segment lost 5 bases, leaving 4 bases of the junction unmatched. Germline CDR1 and CDR2: SGHDT and YYEEEE. CDR3 region: CASSGGSNEQYF. As DNA, the CDR3 is TGTGCCAGCAGTGGCGGGAGTAACGAGCAGTACTTC.

This clonotype was recorded at least ten times. This sequence joins TRBV20-1 and TRBJ2-5, with D tentatively TRBD2 (6 bases). V dropped 3 bases and J dropped 9 bases, with 11 bases sitting between them. This CDR3 comprises 11 residues. CDR1 and CDR2 from the germline V gene are DFQATT and SNEGSKA (reference sequence). CDR3 coding DNA: TGCAGTGCTAGTTCTCCGGGGGCCCAGTACTTC. It specifies CSASSPGAQYF.

The genes are TRBV20-1 and TRBJ1-1; D is ambiguous. Germline CDR1 is DFQATT and CDR2 is SNEGSKA (reference sequence). The CDR3 spans 12 residues. V was cut by 3 bases and J by 1 base, with 6 bases left in between. The CDR3 DNA sequence: TGCAGTGCTAGTTCGGCGAACACTGAAGCTTTCTTT. This translates into CSASSANTEAFF.

This clonotype occurred many times. The chain employs TRBV7-3 and TRBJ2-1; no clear D gene. CDR3 size: 13 residues. CDR1 and CDR2 (germline): SGHTA, FQGTGA. V was pared by 0 bases and J by 4 bases, with 4 bases between. CDR3 coding DNA: TGTGCCAGCAGCTTAACGGGTTACAATGAGCAGTTCTTC. Translation: CASSLTGYNEQFF.

This chain uses TRBV2 with TRBJ2-7, with TRBD1 identical over 8 bases. Trimming cost V 4 bases and J 4 bases; bases outside gene matches: 6. Per germline, CDR1 SNHLY and CDR2 FYNNEI. The CDR3 covers 14 residues. This chain's CDR3 is CASSVAGGRYEQYF. The CDR3 DNA reads as TGTGCCAGCAGTGTGGCAGGGGGCAGGTACGAGCAGTACTTC.